A few counts support the clone carrying this TCR beta chain. Genomic DNA from each subset was divided evenly over several immunoSEQ plates. Original handling: ImmunoSEQ output held junction-only sequences without quality scores, so filtering differed. The assay was immunoSEQ multiplex PCR, and TCRdb's table has in-frame clones only and misses some. Clone size and V and J calls were adopted from that table, with D and trimming inferred from the DNA. In the table there are around 530,000 clones, roughly 79% of which are singletons. The CDR3 has 16 amino acids. V was shortened by 4 bases and J by 2 bases, with 17 bases between the two germline ends. CDR1 SGHTA and CDR2 FQGNSA come from the germline V gene. This specimen comes from a study of shared clonotypes between healthy human individuals.

V and J are TRBV7-2 and TRBJ2-5; tentative D call: TRBD2 (5 bases). The origin of this receptor is a woman aged 40 to 55 in good health. Some clones in this sample may be carry-over from other donors' samples. The sample comprised PBMCs. The CDR3 DNA reads as TGTGCCAGCAGCTCAATGCGCGGGCGAACTCAAGAGACCCAGTACTTC. Encoded protein: CASSSMRGRTQETQYF.